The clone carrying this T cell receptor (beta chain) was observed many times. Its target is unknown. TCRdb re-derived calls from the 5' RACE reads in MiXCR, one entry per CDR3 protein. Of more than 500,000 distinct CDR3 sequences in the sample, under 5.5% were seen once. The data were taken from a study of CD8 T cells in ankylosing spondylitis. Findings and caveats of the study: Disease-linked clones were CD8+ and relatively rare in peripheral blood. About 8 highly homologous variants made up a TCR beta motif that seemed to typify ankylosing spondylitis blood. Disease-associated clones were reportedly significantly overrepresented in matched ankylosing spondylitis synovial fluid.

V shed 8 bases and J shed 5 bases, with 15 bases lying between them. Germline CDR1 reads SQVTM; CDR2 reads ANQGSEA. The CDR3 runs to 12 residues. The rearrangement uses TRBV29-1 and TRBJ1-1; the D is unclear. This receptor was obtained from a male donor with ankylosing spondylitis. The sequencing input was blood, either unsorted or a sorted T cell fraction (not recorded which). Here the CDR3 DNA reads TGCAGCCCGAGGGAGGTGGCGACTGAAGCTTTCTTT. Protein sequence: CSPREVATEAFF.